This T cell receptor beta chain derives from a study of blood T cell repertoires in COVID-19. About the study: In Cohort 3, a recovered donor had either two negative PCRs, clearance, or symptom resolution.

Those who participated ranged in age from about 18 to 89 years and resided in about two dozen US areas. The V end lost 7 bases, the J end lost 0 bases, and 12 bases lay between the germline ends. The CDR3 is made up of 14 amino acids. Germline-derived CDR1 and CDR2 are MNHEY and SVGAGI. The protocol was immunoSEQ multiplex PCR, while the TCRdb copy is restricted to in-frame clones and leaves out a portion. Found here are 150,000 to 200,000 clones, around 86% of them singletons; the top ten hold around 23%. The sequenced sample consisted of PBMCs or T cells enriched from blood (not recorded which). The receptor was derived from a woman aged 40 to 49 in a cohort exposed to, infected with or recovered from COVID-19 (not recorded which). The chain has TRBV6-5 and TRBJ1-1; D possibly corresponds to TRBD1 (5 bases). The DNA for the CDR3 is TGTGCCAGCACTCCGACAGCCATGAACACTGAAGCTTTCTTT. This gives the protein CASTPTAMNTEAFF.